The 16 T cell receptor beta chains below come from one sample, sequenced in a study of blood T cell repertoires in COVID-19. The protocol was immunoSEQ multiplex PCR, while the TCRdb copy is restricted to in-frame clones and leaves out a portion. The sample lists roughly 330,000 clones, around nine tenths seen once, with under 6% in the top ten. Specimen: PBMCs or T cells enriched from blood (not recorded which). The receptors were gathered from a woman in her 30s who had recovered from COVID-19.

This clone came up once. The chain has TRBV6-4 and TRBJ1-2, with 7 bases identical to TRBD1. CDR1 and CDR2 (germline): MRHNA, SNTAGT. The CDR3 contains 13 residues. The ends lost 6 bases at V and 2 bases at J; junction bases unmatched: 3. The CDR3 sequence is CASRRDSNYGYTF. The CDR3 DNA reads TGTGCCAGCAGACGGGACAGCAACTATGGCTACACCTTC.

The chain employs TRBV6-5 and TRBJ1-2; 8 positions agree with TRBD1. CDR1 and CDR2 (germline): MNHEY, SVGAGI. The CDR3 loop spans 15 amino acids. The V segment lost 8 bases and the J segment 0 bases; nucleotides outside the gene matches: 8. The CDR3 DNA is TGTGCCAGCGGCCCAGGGGGCACCGCTAACTATGGCTACACCTTC. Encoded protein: CASGPGGTANYGYTF.

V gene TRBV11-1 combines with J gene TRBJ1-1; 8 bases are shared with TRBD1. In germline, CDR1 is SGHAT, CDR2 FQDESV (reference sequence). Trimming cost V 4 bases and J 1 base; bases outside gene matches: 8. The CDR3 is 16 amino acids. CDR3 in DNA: TGTGCCAGCAGCTCCAACAGGGGGACCCCGAACACTGAAGCTTTCTTT. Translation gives CASSSNRGTPNTEAFF.

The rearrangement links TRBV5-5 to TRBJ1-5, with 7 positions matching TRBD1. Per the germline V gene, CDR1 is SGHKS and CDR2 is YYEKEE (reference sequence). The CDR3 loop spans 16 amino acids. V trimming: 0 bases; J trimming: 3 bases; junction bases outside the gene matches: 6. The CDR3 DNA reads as TGTGCCAGCAGCTTGGAAAGGGGGCTTAACAATCAGCCCCAGCATTTT. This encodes CASSLERGLNNQPQHF. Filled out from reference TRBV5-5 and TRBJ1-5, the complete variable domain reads DAGVTQSPTHLIKTRGQQVTLRCSPISGHKSVSWYQQVLGQGPQFIFQYYEKEERGRGNFPDRFSARQFPNYSSELNVNALLLGDSALYLCASSLERGLNNQPQHFGDGTRLSIL.

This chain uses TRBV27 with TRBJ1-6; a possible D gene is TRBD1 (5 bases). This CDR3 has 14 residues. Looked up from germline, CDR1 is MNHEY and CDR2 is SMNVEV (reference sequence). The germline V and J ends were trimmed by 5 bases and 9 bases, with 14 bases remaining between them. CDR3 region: CASSPPGSGSPLHF. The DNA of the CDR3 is TGTGCCAGCAGTCCCCCAGGGTCAGGTTCACCCCTCCACTTT.

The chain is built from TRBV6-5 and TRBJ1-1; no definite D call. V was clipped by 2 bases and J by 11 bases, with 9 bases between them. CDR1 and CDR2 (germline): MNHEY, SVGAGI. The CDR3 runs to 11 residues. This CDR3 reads CASSYPPRAFF. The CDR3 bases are TGTGCCAGCAGTTACCCCCCCCGGGCTTTCTTT.

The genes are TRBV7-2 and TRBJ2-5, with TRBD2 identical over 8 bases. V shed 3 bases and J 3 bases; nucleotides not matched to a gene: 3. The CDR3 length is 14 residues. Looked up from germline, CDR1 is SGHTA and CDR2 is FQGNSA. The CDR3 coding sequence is TGTGCCAGCAGCTTCGGCGGGGGGAAAGAGACCCAGTACTTC. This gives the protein CASSFGGGKETQYF.

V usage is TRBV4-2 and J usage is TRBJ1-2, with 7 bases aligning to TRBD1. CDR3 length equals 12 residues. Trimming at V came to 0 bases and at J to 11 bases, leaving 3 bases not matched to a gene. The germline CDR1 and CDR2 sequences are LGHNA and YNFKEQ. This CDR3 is CASSQELGQYTF. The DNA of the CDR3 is TGTGCCAGCAGCCAAGAACTGGGACAGTACACCTTC.

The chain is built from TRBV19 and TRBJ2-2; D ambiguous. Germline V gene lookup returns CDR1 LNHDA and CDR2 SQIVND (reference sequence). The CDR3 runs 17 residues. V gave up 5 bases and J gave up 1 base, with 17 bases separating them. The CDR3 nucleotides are TGTGCCAGTAGTCTCGACGGATGGAGTGGGAACACCGGGGAGCTGTTTTTT. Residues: CASSLDGWSGNTGELFF.

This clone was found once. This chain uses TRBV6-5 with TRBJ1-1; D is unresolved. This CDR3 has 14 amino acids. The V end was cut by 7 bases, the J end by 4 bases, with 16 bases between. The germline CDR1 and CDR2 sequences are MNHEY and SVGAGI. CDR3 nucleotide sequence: TGTGCCAGCATTCCGGGGAACCTGGGCACTGAAGCTTTCTTT. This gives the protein CASIPGNLGTEAFF.

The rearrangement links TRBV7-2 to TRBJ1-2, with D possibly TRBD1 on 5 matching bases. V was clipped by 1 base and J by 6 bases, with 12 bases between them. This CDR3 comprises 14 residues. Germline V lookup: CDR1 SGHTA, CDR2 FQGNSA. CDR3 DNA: TGTGCCAGCAGCTTAGTCTCCCCAGGGAATGGCTACACCTTC. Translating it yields CASSLVSPGNGYTF.

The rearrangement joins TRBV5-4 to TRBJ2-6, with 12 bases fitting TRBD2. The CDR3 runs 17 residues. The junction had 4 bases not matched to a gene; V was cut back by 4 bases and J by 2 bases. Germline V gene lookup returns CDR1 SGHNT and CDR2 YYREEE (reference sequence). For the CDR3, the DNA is TGTGCCAGCAGCGCCGGACTAGCGGGGACTGGGGCCAACGTCCTGACTTTC. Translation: CASSAGLAGTGANVLTF.

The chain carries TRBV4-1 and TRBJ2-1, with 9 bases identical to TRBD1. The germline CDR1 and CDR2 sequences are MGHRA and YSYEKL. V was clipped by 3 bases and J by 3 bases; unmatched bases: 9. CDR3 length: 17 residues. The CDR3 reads CASSQVPGQGDYNEQFF. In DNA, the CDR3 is TGCGCCAGCAGCCAGGTTCCGGGACAGGGCGACTACAATGAGCAGTTCTTC.

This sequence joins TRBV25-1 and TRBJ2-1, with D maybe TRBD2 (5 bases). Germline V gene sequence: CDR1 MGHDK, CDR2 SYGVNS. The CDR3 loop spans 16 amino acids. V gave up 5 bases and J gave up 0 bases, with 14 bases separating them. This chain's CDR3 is CASSKDLPSSYNEQFF. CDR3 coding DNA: TGTGCCAGCAGTAAGGACTTACCGAGCTCCTACAATGAGCAGTTCTTC.

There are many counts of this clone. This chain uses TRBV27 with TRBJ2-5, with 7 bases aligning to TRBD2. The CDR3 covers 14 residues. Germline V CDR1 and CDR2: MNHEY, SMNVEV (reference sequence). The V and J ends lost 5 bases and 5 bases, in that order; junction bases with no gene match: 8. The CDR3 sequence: CASSPRESSETQYF. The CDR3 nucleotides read TGTGCCAGCAGTCCGCGGGAGTCCAGTGAGACCCAGTACTTC.

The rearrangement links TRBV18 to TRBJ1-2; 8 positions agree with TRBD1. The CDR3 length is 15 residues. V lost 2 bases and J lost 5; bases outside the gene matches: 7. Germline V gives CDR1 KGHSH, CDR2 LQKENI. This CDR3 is CASSPFPGGSYGYTF. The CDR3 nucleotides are TGTGCCAGCTCACCATTTCCAGGGGGCTCATATGGCTACACCTTC.